The entry that follows covers one TCR beta chain sequence. The specificity of this receptor is unknown. It has no much larger one-base neighbor in the sample; base qualities were not kept. The data originate from a study of T cells after somatic rescue of genetic block (dated by TCRdb to between 2020 and 2021). In the study overall: What the study looked at was long-term robustness, specifically in a T-cell system that came about through somatic rescue of a genetic block in T-cell development.

The library was generated by the immunoSEQ multiplex PCR assay. The clones in this table, taken by TCRdb from immuneACCESS, are in-frame only. Not every clone is retained; where verified, under half of the shortfall comes from an unresolved V gene, and the cause of the rest is unknown. Here the sample has approximately 70,000 clones; approximately 91% occur a single time. The ten top clones hold approximately 2.7% of the sample. CDR1 and CDR2 were assigned from the germline V gene (reference sequence) as SGHNT and YYREEE. V is cut by 4 bases and J by 3 bases, and the space between the germline ends is 13 bases. From cysteine to phenylalanine, the CDR3 is 15 amino acids long. The DNA shown is the 45-base CDR3, in frame from base 1.

The receptor was isolated from a man younger than 45. The sample consisted of peripheral blood mononuclear cells (PBMCs). The rearranged segments are TRBV5-4 and TRBJ1-4; the D gene identity is not certain. The CDR3 is CASSTGSAANEKLFF. The bases are TGTGCCAGCAGCACTGGATCCGCGGCTAATGAAAAACTGTTTTTT.